Sequencing of this TCR beta chain was carried out in a study of PD-1 blockade in mismatch repair-deficient tumors. As for the study in general: Patients had 12 to 13 mismatch repair-deficient cancer types and were previously treated and progressing.

In germline, CDR1 is WNHNN, CDR2 SYGVQD (reference sequence). This CDR3 is built from 13 residues. V was cut by 5 bases and J by 3 bases, with 9 bases left in between. All patients were mismatch repair deficient, assessed by either PCR or immunohistochemistry. TCRs were sequenced from a few patients responding to pembrolizumab. Findings of the study overall: After pembrolizumab, tumor-resident clones rose rapidly, then generally contracted before radiologic responses.

Only in-frame clones appear in the TCRdb table, and some are missing; sequencing was by immunoSEQ multiplex PCR. The sample has 120,000 or so clones, about 88% seen once. As concerns this clone: The antigen remains undetermined.

The sequencing used peripheral blood, collected 44 weeks after starting pembrolizumab. The V and J genes are TRBV10-1 and TRBJ2-3; D gene ambiguous. The source of this sequence is an adult with mismatch repair-deficient cancer. As DNA, the CDR3 is TGCGCCAGCAGTATACTCTCGACAGATACGCAGTATTTT. It codes for CASSILSTDTQYF.